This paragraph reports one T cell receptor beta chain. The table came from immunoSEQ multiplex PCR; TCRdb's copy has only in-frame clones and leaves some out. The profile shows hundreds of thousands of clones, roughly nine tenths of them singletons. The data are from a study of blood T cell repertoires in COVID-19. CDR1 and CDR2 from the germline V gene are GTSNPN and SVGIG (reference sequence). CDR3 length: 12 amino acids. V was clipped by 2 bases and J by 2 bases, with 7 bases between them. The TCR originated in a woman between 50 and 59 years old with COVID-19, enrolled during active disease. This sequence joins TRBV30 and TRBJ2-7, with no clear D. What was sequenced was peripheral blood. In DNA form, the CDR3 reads TGTGCCTGGAGTAGTGCGACCTACGAGCAGTACTTC. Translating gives CAWSSATYEQYF.